These 24 T cell receptor beta chains came from one sample sequenced in a study of blood T cell repertoires in COVID-19. Some clones are missing from TCRdb's copy, which holds only in-frame ones; the method was immunoSEQ multiplex PCR. Among under 200,000 clones listed, approximately 84% were seen once. Sequences were obtained from peripheral blood. The receptor source for this set is a woman in her forties or fifties with COVID-19, enrolled during active disease.

J is TRBJ2-6 and V is TRBV4-3; D perhaps matches TRBD1 (5 bases). Germline V lookup: CDR1 LGHNA, CDR2 YSLEER. Trimming shortened V by 1 base and J by 2 bases, and 15 bases separated the two germline ends. CDR3 length: 18 amino acids. CDR3 region: CASSQGWGAVPGANVLTF. The CDR3 DNA reads as TGCGCCAGCAGCCAAGGGTGGGGCGCGGTTCCTGGGGCCAACGTCCTGACTTTC.

This sequence joins TRBV27 and TRBJ1-1, with 11 bases that match TRBD1. The V segment lost 4 bases and the J segment 5 bases; nucleotides outside the gene matches: 3. This CDR3 has 14 residues. The germline V gene encodes CDR1 MNHEY and CDR2 SMNVEV (reference sequence). The CDR3 here is CASSWTGGLTEAFF. CDR3 nucleotides: TGTGCCAGCAGTTGGACAGGGGGCTTGACTGAAGCTTTCTTT.

V is TRBV5-4 and J is TRBJ1-1; 8 bases map to TRBD1. CDR3 length: 18 residues. The J segment lost 1 base and the V segment lost 1 base, leaving 12 bases of the junction unmatched. CDR1 and CDR2 from the germline V gene are SGHNT and YYREEE (reference sequence). CDR3 DNA sequence: TGTGCCAGCAGCTTGTTGTTGGCGGCAGGGGGCCCGAACACTGAAGCTTTCTTT. Protein product: CASSLLLAAGGPNTEAFF.

The rearrangement joins TRBV7-2 to TRBJ1-4, with unresolved D. Germline CDR1 and CDR2: SGHTA and FQGNSA. The CDR3 runs 13 residues. The germline V and J ends were trimmed by 2 bases and 8 bases, with 9 bases remaining between them. In nucleotides, the CDR3 is TGTGCCAGCAGCTTAACCCCGGGAGAAAAACTGTTTTTT. This gives the protein CASSLTPGEKLFF.

The rearrangement joins TRBV11-2 to TRBJ1-2; the D is unclear. Trimming pared 6 bases from V and 8 bases from J, leaving 10 bases between. Germline values: CDR1 SGHAT, CDR2 FQNNGV. The CDR3 length is 11 residues. CDR3 bases: TGTGCCAGCAGTCCGGGAAGCGGCTACACCTTC. Its protein product is CASSPGSGYTF.

The chain employs TRBV2 and TRBJ1-6, with D maybe TRBD1 (5 bases). Trimming removed 3 bases at V and 1 base at J, with 13 bases between. Germline V gives CDR1 SNHLY, CDR2 FYNNEI. The length of the CDR3 is 17 residues. The CDR3 region has the DNA TGTGCCAGCAGTGATGGGGGGGTTTCGTCCTATAATTCACCCCTCCACTTT. As protein: CASSDGGVSSYNSPLHF. Looking up the rest from reference TRBV2 and TRBJ1-6 gives the full variable domain: EPEVTQTPSHQVTQMGQEVILRCVPISNHLYFYWYRQILGQKVEFLVSFYNNEISEKSEIFDDQFSVERPDGSNFTLKIRSTKLEDSAMYFCASSDGGVSSYNSPLHFGNGTRLTVT.

CDR3 in amino acids: CASSVAKDRMNTGELFF. DNA for the CDR3: TGTGCCAGCAGCGTAGCTAAGGACAGGATGAACACCGGGGAGCTGTTTTTT. The rearrangement joins TRBV9 to TRBJ2-2; 7 nucleotides line up with TRBD1. Germline V gene lookup returns CDR1 SGDLS and CDR2 YYNGEE. The junction had 6 bases not matched to a gene; V was cut back by 0 bases and J by 1 base. The CDR3 extends over 17 amino acids.

A single count supports this clone. This chain links TRBV7-9 with TRBJ1-1, with D perhaps matching TRBD1 (5 bases). This CDR3 is 14 amino acids long. Trimming removed 4 bases at V and 0 bases at J, with 9 bases between. The germline V gene encodes CDR1 SEHNR and CDR2 FQNEAQ (reference sequence). CDR3 sequence (DNA): TGTGCCAGCAGCTCACCGGGGGTGAACACTGAAGCTTTCTTT. Its protein is CASSSPGVNTEAFF.

The chain couples TRBV29-1 to TRBJ2-3; D is possibly TRBD2 (7 bases). The CDR3 contains 15 residues. V shed 4 bases and J shed 0 bases, with 14 bases lying between them. Looked up from germline, CDR1 is SQVTM and CDR2 is ANQGSEA. Here the CDR3 reads CSVVGGGASTDTQYF. The CDR3 nucleotides read TGCAGCGTTGTAGGTGGGGGGGCCAGCACAGATACGCAGTATTTT.

The J gene is TRBJ1-1, the V gene TRBV6-5; the D gene is possibly TRBD1 (6 bases). The CDR3 covers 15 residues. Deletions cut 0 bases from V and 0 bases from J, with 8 bases between. The germline gives CDR1 MNHEY, CDR2 SVGAGI. CDR3 in DNA: TGTGCCAGCAGTTACTCGGGGACACTGAACACTGAAGCTTTCTTT. Encoded protein: CASSYSGTLNTEAFF.

The rearrangement uses TRBV7-6 and TRBJ2-7; TRBD2 is a possible D gene (6 bases). Trimming removed 6 bases from V and 2 bases from J, with 11 bases in between. The V gene's germline CDR1 is SGHVS and CDR2 FNYEAQ. The CDR3 contains 13 residues. The DNA of the CDR3 is TGTGCCAGCAGTCCCGGAGGGCCCTACGAGCAGTACTTC. Translation gives CASSPGGPYEQYF.

This chain connects TRBV2 to TRBJ1-3; a weak D match, TRBD1 (6 bases). The CDR3 is 15 amino acids. Germline CDR1 is SNHLY and CDR2 is FYNNEI. V shed 1 base and J shed 2 bases, with 9 bases lying between them. The CDR3, as DNA: TGTGCCAGCAGTGAAGGGGGGACACCTGGAAACACCATATATTTT. It is translated as CASSEGGTPGNTIYF.

This clone was counted only a few times. The chain couples TRBV30 to TRBJ2-3; 11 bases are shared with TRBD2. Germline CDR1 GTSNPN, CDR2 SVGIG (reference sequence). CDR3 length: 14 residues. J lost 8 bases, V lost 3 bases, and 7 bases had no gene match. The DNA for the CDR3 is TGTGCCTGGAGCGCTAGCGGGGGGCCTCTTACGCAGTATTTT. Translating it yields CAWSASGGPLTQYF.

Note on this clone: In the same sample, other DNA sequences code for this CDR3. This sequence joins TRBV5-1 and TRBJ2-5; no clear D gene. CDR1 SGHRS and CDR2 YFSETQ come from the germline V gene. The ends were cut back, 1 base at V and 5 bases at J, with 3 bases in the middle. The CDR3 is 11 residues long. CDR3 nucleotide sequence: TGCGCCAGCAGCTTGCAGGAGACCCAGTACTTC. As protein: CASSLQETQYF.

The chain is built from TRBV10-2 and TRBJ2-1; 10 positions agree with TRBD2. The J segment lost 2 bases and the V segment lost 7 bases, leaving 2 bases of the junction unmatched. CDR1 WSHSY and CDR2 SAAADI come from the germline V gene. This CDR3 spans 14 amino acids. CDR3 coding DNA: TGCGCCAGCAACAGCGGGGGGGCCTACAATGAGCAGTTCTTC. Translating gives CASNSGGAYNEQFF.

The V call is TRBV6-4, the J call TRBJ2-1; 7 bases are a match to TRBD2. The CDR3 runs to 17 residues. CDR1 is MRHNA, CDR2 SNTAGT, per germline. V was clipped by 0 bases and J by 3 bases; unmatched bases: 8. The chain's CDR3 is CASSDSGWTRHYNEQFF. The CDR3 nucleotides are TGTGCCAGCAGTGACTCGGGGTGGACTAGGCACTACAATGAGCAGTTCTTC.

This chain connects TRBV6-5 to TRBJ2-6, with D possibly being TRBD1 (5 bases). Trimming left V 6 bases short and J 2 bases short, with 11 bases between. The CDR3 spans 15 residues. Germline-derived CDR1 and CDR2 are MNHEY and SVGAGI. CDR3: CASRGPGTGANVLTF. The CDR3, as DNA: TGTGCCAGCAGGGGGCCCGGAACTGGGGCCAACGTCCTGACTTTC.

The chain combines TRBV6-5 with TRBJ2-3, with D perhaps TRBD2 (6 bases). CDR1 and CDR2 (germline): MNHEY, SVGAGI. V shed 4 bases and J shed 0 bases, with 14 bases lying between them. The CDR3 covers 16 residues. CDR3 in amino acids: CASSSQTSHSTDTQYF. CDR3 coding DNA: TGTGCCAGCAGTTCTCAAACTAGCCATAGCACAGATACGCAGTATTTT.

The CDR3 here is CASSEGGGNGYTF. CDR3 nucleotides: TGTGCCAGCAGTGAAGGGGGAGGGAATGGCTACACCTTC. The chain links TRBV6-1 to TRBJ1-2; no definite D call. The CDR3 consists of 13 residues. Germline CDR1 MNHNS, CDR2 SASEGT. The germline V and J ends were trimmed by 1 base and 6 bases, with 9 bases remaining between them.

The chain employs TRBV4-2 and TRBJ2-5; TRBD2 matches 8 bases. Trimming cost V 0 bases and J 2 bases; bases outside gene matches: 11. The CDR3 sequence is 18 residues long. CDR1 LGHNA and CDR2 YNFKEQ come from the germline V gene. The CDR3 protein is CASSQEPGRGGKQETQYF. As DNA, the CDR3 is TGTGCCAGCAGCCAAGAGCCTGGTCGGGGGGGAAAACAAGAGACCCAGTACTTC.

This clone was counted a single time. Other nucleotide sequences in the sample specify the same CDR3. The chain combines TRBV30 with TRBJ2-3; 10 bases are a match to TRBD2. CDR1 and CDR2 from the germline V gene are GTSNPN and SVGIG (reference sequence). CDR3 size: 12 residues. With 4 bases clipped from V and 6 bases from J, the junction kept 1 base outside the gene matches. The CDR3 region is CAWTSGGDTQYF. CDR3 DNA sequence: TGTGCCTGGACTAGCGGGGGTGATACGCAGTATTTT.

The chain is built from TRBV7-2 and TRBJ2-5; 11 bases agree with TRBD2. Germline CDR1 SGHTA, CDR2 FQGNSA. This CDR3 region has 16 residues. V was pared by 5 bases and J by 5 bases, with 10 bases of the junction left unmatched. The CDR3 nucleotides read TGTGCCAGCAGCGCGCGACTAGCGGGGAAGGGGGAGACCCAGTACTTC. Translating gives CASSARLAGKGETQYF.

The chain joins TRBV20-1 to TRBJ2-5, with 10 nucleotides matching TRBD2. The trim removed 3 bases at V and 5 bases at J, leaving 12 bases unmatched. The CDR3 spans 16 residues. Germline CDR1 reads DFQATT; CDR2 reads SNEGSKA (reference sequence). CDR3: CSASDPLAGERETQYF. CDR3 nucleotides: TGCAGTGCTAGTGATCCCCTAGCGGGGGAACGGGAGACCCAGTACTTC.

The chain recombines TRBV19 with TRBJ1-1; no clear D. The CDR3 has 17 amino acids. Germline V gives CDR1 LNHDA, CDR2 SQIVND (reference sequence). Trimming removed 0 bases from V and 0 bases from J, with 14 bases in between. In nucleotides, the CDR3 is TGTGCCAGTAGTATAGACACAGAACCTACGGTGAACACTGAAGCTTTCTTT. Protein product: CASSIDTEPTVNTEAFF.